The 6 T cell receptor beta chains given below trace back to one sample, sequenced in a study of cytomegalovirus exposure and HLA in healthy donors. Repertoires were generated with immunoSEQ multiplex PCR, while TCRdb's copy carries only in-frame clones and drops some. Among fewer than 250,000 clones listed, more than 75% were seen once. Specimen: PBMCs. The receptor set was obtained from a woman between 18 and 29 years old in good health and CMV-seronegative.

The genes are TRBV9 and TRBJ1-1; 10 bases fit TRBD1. The V segment lost 2 bases and the J segment 5 bases; nucleotides outside the gene matches: 9. Germline lookup yields CDR1 SGDLS and CDR2 YYNGEE. The CDR3 consists of 16 residues. The CDR3 spells CASSVTPGTGETEAFF. The CDR3 nucleotides are TGTGCCAGCAGCGTGACACCGGGGACAGGGGAAACTGAAGCTTTCTTT.

The chain carries TRBV30 and TRBJ2-7; 7 positions agree with TRBD2. The germline gives CDR1 GTSNPN, CDR2 SVGIG (reference sequence). The CDR3 contains 13 residues. V shed 5 bases and J 6 bases; nucleotides not matched to a gene: 10. The CDR3 nucleotides read TGTGCCTGGCGCCCCGTGGGAGGGGCCGAGCAGTACTTC. This encodes CAWRPVGGAEQYF.

The CDR3: CASSRARGAWTEAFF. The DNA for the CDR3 is TGTGCCAGCAGCCGCGCCAGGGGAGCGTGGACTGAAGCTTTCTTT. The chain links TRBV5-6 to TRBJ1-1, with TRBD1 as a possible D gene (6 bases). V was trimmed by 4 bases and J by 5 bases, leaving 18 bases between them. The CDR3 contains 15 residues. Germline V gene data show CDR1 as SGHDT and CDR2 as YYEEEE.

The V gene is TRBV2, the J gene TRBJ2-5; perhaps TRBD2 as D (5 bases). Trimming removed 2 bases from V and 5 bases from J, with 12 bases in between. CDR1 is SNHLY, CDR2 FYNNEI, per germline. The length of the CDR3 is 14 residues. The CDR3 loop reads CASSEFRGQETQYF. CDR3 coding DNA: TGTGCCAGCAGTGAATTCCGGGGTCAGGAGACCCAGTACTTC.

This rearrangement joins TRBV4-2 to TRBJ1-5; no firm D call. The CDR3 covers 14 residues. V was pared by 0 bases and J by 9 bases, with 12 bases between. Per the germline V gene, CDR1 is LGHNA and CDR2 is YNFKEQ. Here the CDR3 reads CASSQELGSGPQHF. Here the CDR3 DNA reads TGTGCCAGCAGCCAAGAACTAGGTTCGGGGCCCCAGCATTTT.

This chain uses TRBV2 with TRBJ2-1, with TRBD2 identical over 12 bases. V trimming: 3 bases; J trimming: 6 bases; junction bases outside the gene matches: 3. This CDR3 contains 15 residues. Germline assignment: CDR1 SNHLY and CDR2 FYNNEI. The CDR3 nucleotides are TGTGCCAGCAGTGATTGGACTAGCGGGGCCAATGAGCAGTTCTTC. Its translation: CASSDWTSGANEQFF.